This is a list of T cell receptor beta chains from one sample in a study of Ad26.COV2.S vaccination and SARS-CoV-2 variants. Assay used: immunoSEQ multiplex PCR; TCRdb lists only in-frame clones, some missing. Of 430,000 or so clones listed, roughly nine tenths are singletons. Material: peripheral blood, obtained in a trial of Ad26.COV2.S vaccine versus placebo. These receptors came from a person between 18 and 60 years old who received the Ad26.COV2.S COVID-19 vaccine or a placebo. CDR3s include the opening cysteine and the closing phenylalanine or tryptophan. The D gene is left open where the match is weak. A row's size may be missing; if present it is once, few, many or a size class.

J: TRBJ1-5
size: .
V: TRBV7-9
D: .
CDR3: CASSSDISNQPQHF
DNA: TGTGCCAGCAGCTCGGACATTAGCAATCAGCCCCAGCATTTT

J: TRBJ1-6
size: .
V: TRBV3-1/TRBV3-2
D: .
CDR3: CASSPMPGRNNSPLHF
DNA: TGTGCCAGCAGCCCGATGCCGGGACGGAATAATTCACCCCTCCACTTT

J: TRBJ2-7
size: .
V: TRBV7-9
D: .
CDR3: CASSPLRREQYF
DNA: TGTGCCAGCAGCCCACTTAGGAGGGAGCAGTACTTC

J: TRBJ2-1
size: .
V: TRBV5-4
D: .
CDR3: CASSFVANEQFF
DNA: TGTGCCAGCAGCTTTGTAGCAAATGAGCAGTTCTTC

J: TRBJ2-7
size: once
V: TRBV6-2/TRBV6-3
D: .
CDR3: CASSSRGGAPSEQYF
DNA: TGTGCCAGCAGTTCCCGGGGCGGGGCCCCTTCCGAGCAGTACTTC

J: TRBJ1-1
size: .
V: TRBV4-1
D: .
CDR3: CASSQETFEAFF
DNA: TGCGCCAGCAGCCAAGAGACTTTCGAAGCTTTCTTT

J: TRBJ1-1
size: .
V: TRBV29-1
D: .
CDR3: CSVRGMNTEAFF
DNA: TGCAGCGTGAGAGGAATGAACACTGAAGCTTTCTTT

J: TRBJ2-5
size: .
V: TRBV19
D: TRBD2
CDR3: CASSIGPGLAYQETQYF
DNA: TGTGCCAGTAGTATAGGTCCCGGACTAGCGTATCAAGAGACCCAGTACTTC

J: TRBJ2-5
size: .
V: TRBV20-1
D: TRBD2
CDR3: CSASITSGRETQYF
DNA: TGCAGTGCTAGTATCACTAGCGGGAGAGAGACCCAGTACTTC

J: TRBJ1-6
size: .
V: TRBV7-8
D: .
CDR3: CASSLREGRNSPLHF
DNA: TGTGCCAGCAGCTTACGGGAGGGAAGGAATTCACCCCTCCACTTT

J: TRBJ2-7
size: .
V: TRBV7-2
D: TRBD1
CDR3: CASTYGQGVGYEQYF
DNA: TGTGCCAGCACCTATGGGCAGGGGGTAGGTTACGAGCAGTACTTC

J: TRBJ2-1
size: .
V: TRBV28
D: .
CDR3: CASRETGNEQFF
DNA: TGTGCCAGCAGAGAGACGGGGAATGAGCAGTTCTTC

J: TRBJ1-2
size: .
V: TRBV5-1
D: .
CDR3: CASSPESNYGYTF
DNA: TGCGCCAGCAGCCCAGAGAGTAACTATGGCTACACCTTC

J: TRBJ1-1
size: .
V: TRBV7-2
D: TRBD1
CDR3: CASSLVNRGTEAFF
DNA: TGTGCCAGCAGCTTGGTGAACAGGGGTACTGAAGCTTTCTTT

J: TRBJ2-3
size: .
V: TRBV7-9
D: .
CDR3: CASSLRGAVTDTQYF
DNA: TGTGCCAGCAGCTTACGGGGGGCCGTGACAGATACGCAGTATTTT

J: TRBJ1-2
size: .
V: TRBV12-5
D: .
CDR3: CASGYIDGLTNYGYTF
DNA: TGTGCTAGTGGTTATATAGACGGTCTAACTAACTATGGCTACACCTTC

J: TRBJ2-5
size: once
V: TRBV24-1
D: .
CDR3: CATSDHSNFQETQYF
DNA: TGTGCCACCAGTGATCACAGTAATTTTCAGGAGACCCAGTACTTC

J: TRBJ1-2
size: once
V: TRBV2
D: .
CDR3: CASRVTNYGYTF
DNA: TGTGCCAGCAGGGTTACTAACTATGGCTACACCTTC

J: TRBJ1-6
size: .
V: TRBV5-1
D: TRBD1
CDR3: CASRDRASSPLHF
DNA: TGCGCCAGCCGGGACAGGGCTAGTTCACCCCTCCACTTT

J: TRBJ2-2
size: .
V: TRBV18
D: .
CDR3: CASSPRTGELFF
DNA: TGTGCCAGCTCCCCAAGGACCGGGGAGCTGTTTTTT

J: TRBJ2-5
size: .
V: TRBV11-2
D: .
CDR3: CASSLAKETQYF
DNA: TGTGCCAGCAGCTTAGCGAAAGAGACCCAGTACTTC

J: TRBJ2-1
size: .
V: TRBV27
D: .
CDR3: CASTRGAYNEQFF
DNA: TGTGCCAGCACCAGGGGAGCCTACAATGAGCAGTTCTTC

J: TRBJ2-3
size: .
V: TRBV7-2
D: .
CDR3: CASNRFVDRDTQYF
DNA: TGTGCCAGCAACCGATTCGTGGACCGGGATACGCAGTATTTT

J: TRBJ2-1
size: .
V: TRBV7-6
D: TRBD2
CDR3: CASSMLAGASYNEQFF
DNA: TGTGCCAGCAGCATGCTAGCGGGAGCGTCCTACAATGAGCAGTTCTTC

J: TRBJ1-1
size: .
V: TRBV4-1
D: .
CDR3: CASSLPGTTEAFF
DNA: TGCGCCAGCAGCCTCCCGGGGACCACTGAAGCTTTCTTT

J: TRBJ1-1
size: .
V: TRBV7-8
D: .
CDR3: CASSLDRTQAAFF
DNA: TGTGCCAGCAGCTTAGACAGGACCCAGGCGGCTTTCTTT

J: TRBJ2-7
size: .
V: TRBV7-2
D: .
CDR3: CASSLTAGNYEQYF
DNA: TGTGCCAGCAGCTTAACGGCGGGTAACTACGAGCAGTACTTC

J: TRBJ1-1
size: .
V: TRBV5-1
D: .
CDR3: CASSLRWTGNTEAFF
DNA: TGCGCCAGCAGCTTGCGGTGGACGGGGAACACTGAAGCTTTCTTT

J: TRBJ1-6
size: .
V: TRBV6-5
D: TRBD1
CDR3: CASSYSFGDRVSPLHF
DNA: TGTGCCAGCAGTTACTCGTTTGGGGACAGGGTTTCACCCCTCCACTTT

J: TRBJ1-2
size: .
V: TRBV6-5
D: .
CDR3: CASSYRDGRNYGYTF
DNA: TGTGCCAGCAGTTACCGGGACGGACGAAACTATGGCTACACCTTC

J: TRBJ1-4
size: .
V: TRBV5-1
D: TRBD1
CDR3: CASSRPRGTTGVHEKLFF
DNA: TGCGCCAGCAGCCGACCCCGGGGGACAACAGGGGTTCATGAAAAACTGTTTTTT

J: TRBJ2-1
size: few
V: TRBV5-6
D: TRBD2
CDR3: CASSSLLSGSGQFF
DNA: TGTGCCAGCAGCTCACTCCTTAGCGGGAGTGGGCAGTTCTTC

J: TRBJ2-3
size: .
V: TRBV27
D: .
CDR3: CASTLRVGGSTDTQYF
DNA: TGTGCCAGCACCCTTAGGGTTGGGGGGAGCACAGATACGCAGTATTTT

J: TRBJ2-1
size: .
V: TRBV11-3
D: .
CDR3: CASSFREYNEQFF
DNA: TGTGCCAGCAGCTTTCGAGAATACAATGAGCAGTTCTTC

J: TRBJ2-2
size: .
V: TRBV6-4
D: TRBD1
CDR3: CASSDPGTGITGELFF
DNA: TGTGCCAGCAGTGACCCCGGGACAGGAATCACCGGGGAGCTGTTTTTT

J: TRBJ2-5
size: .
V: TRBV6-5
D: TRBD2
CDR3: CASSPGGARETQYF
DNA: TGTGCCAGCAGTCCCGGGGGGGCGCGGGAGACCCAGTACTTC

J: TRBJ2-7
size: .
V: TRBV7-2
D: .
CDR3: CASSQTGTVPYEQYF
DNA: TGTGCCAGCAGCCAGACAGGAACAGTCCCCTACGAGCAGTACTTC

J: TRBJ1-5
size: once
V: TRBV6-1
D: .
CDR3: CASSEALGLSNQPQHF
DNA: TGTGCCAGCAGTGAAGCGCTGGGACTTAGCAATCAGCCCCAGCATTTT

J: TRBJ1-6
size: .
V: TRBV5-1
D: .
CDR3: CASSLAGRGGRYNSPLHF
DNA: TGCGCCAGCAGCTTGGCTGGAAGGGGGGGTCGCTATAATTCACCCCTCCACTTT

J: TRBJ2-1
size: .
V: TRBV29-1
D: TRBD2
CDR3: CSAHGLAGVGEQFF
DNA: TGCAGCGCGCACGGGCTAGCGGGAGTAGGGGAGCAGTTCTTC

J: TRBJ1-5
size: .
V: TRBV10-2
D: TRBD1
CDR3: CASRGQGIGQPQHF
DNA: TGCGCCAGCAGAGGACAGGGGATAGGTCAGCCCCAGCATTTT

J: TRBJ1-1
size: .
V: TRBV6-5
D: TRBD1
CDR3: CASSYSQGQGTAFF
DNA: TGTGCCAGCAGTTACTCTCAGGGACAGGGAACAGCTTTCTTT

J: TRBJ2-3
size: .
V: TRBV7-2
D: TRBD2
CDR3: CASTPRVAGGGADTQYF
DNA: TGTGCCAGCACCCCCAGAGTAGCGGGAGGTGGAGCAGATACGCAGTATTTT

J: TRBJ1-2
size: .
V: TRBV11-2
D: .
CDR3: CASSFSPGTHGYTF
DNA: TGTGCCAGCAGCTTTAGTCCAGGGACTCATGGGTACACCTTC